This T cell receptor beta chain was sequenced in a study of shared clonotypes between healthy human individuals. Study-level points and caveats: With a few donors compared, about 5% of naive CD4 clonotypes were shared. Blood was the sole source, and tissue repertoires probably differ.

To note about this clone: What it binds is unknown.

Some clones are missing from TCRdb's copy, which holds only in-frame ones; the method was immunoSEQ multiplex PCR. The sample holds over 2 million clones, roughly 90% seen once. From germline, CDR1 is MNHEY and CDR2 SMNVEV (reference sequence). Trimming left V 5 bases short and J 2 bases short, with 15 bases between. The CDR3 runs 15 residues. The clonotype originates from a man aged 18 to 29 in good health. Some clones in this sample may be carry-over from other donors' samples. The V call is TRBV27, the J call TRBJ2-5, with D tentatively TRBD2 (5 bases). Sequenced: naive CD4+ T cells from PBMCs. The subset: CD45RA+ positively selected. CDR3 nucleotide sequence: TGTGCCAGCAGTCCCCGCGGGTGGGGACAAGAGACCCAGTACTTC. Translated: CASSPRGWGQETQYF.